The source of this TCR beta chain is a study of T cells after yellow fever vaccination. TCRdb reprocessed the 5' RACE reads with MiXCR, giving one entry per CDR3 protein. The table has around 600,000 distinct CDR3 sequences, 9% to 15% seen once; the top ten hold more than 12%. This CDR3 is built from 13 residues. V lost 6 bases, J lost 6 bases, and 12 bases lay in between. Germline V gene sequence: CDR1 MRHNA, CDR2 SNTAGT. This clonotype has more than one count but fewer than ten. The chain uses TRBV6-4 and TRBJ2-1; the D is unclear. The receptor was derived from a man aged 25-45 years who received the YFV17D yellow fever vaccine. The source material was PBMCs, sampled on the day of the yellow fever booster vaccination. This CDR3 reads CASSTDPFNEQFF. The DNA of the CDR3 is TGTGCCAGCAGCACTGACCCCTTCAATGAGCAGTTCTTC.